The text below deals with one T cell receptor (beta chain). It has no known antigen specificity. No per-base quality is available; no much larger clone lies one base away. This sample is part of a study of T cells and Merkel cell carcinoma outcomes (dated by TCRdb to 2020 to 2021). Study-level background: In patients with Merkel cell carcinoma, researchers looked at whether the T-cell repertoire of the tumor, along with T-cell density, could predict clinical outcome.

Library generation was performed with the immunoSEQ multiplex PCR assay. The immuneACCESS repertoire file appears here via TCRdb, limited to in-frame rearrangements. These files lack a portion of the clones; in checked studies, under half of the deficit traces to unresolved V genes, and the cause of the others is not known. This sample is represented by roughly 400 clones; almost 90% of them were singletons. About 8.5% of the sample belongs to the ten largest clones. The samples were taken from patients with Merkel cell carcinoma. Points the paper makes about the study in general: According to the report, clinical outcomes in Merkel cell carcinoma patients could be predicted using T-cell density together with features of the T-cell repertoire.

CDR1 MGHRA and CDR2 YSYEKL are derived from the germline V gene. Including the terminal cysteine and phenylalanine, the CDR3 comprises 18 residues. Just CDR3 DNA is preserved here, 54 bases in frame from base 1. V lost 5 bases and J lost 2 bases, and the count of bases not matched to a germline gene is 13. The V and J segments used are TRBV4-1 and TRBJ1-5; the central 9 bases match TRBD1. The TCR originated in a human donor with Merkel cell carcinoma. The sample taken for sequencing was tumor tissue from Merkel cell carcinoma. The sequenced DNA is TGCGCCAGCAGCTTCGGGACAGGGTTTGTGCGGGGCAATCAGCCCCAGCATTTT. This gives the protein CASSFGTGFVRGNQPQHF.